The T cell receptor beta chain under discussion was sequenced for a study of blood T cell repertoires in COVID-19. In the study overall: Samples of COVID-19 (acute and convalescent) were obtained from the United States, Italy and Spain. The cDNA or gDNA used as material had been derived from T cells, B-cell-depleted T cells, or PBMCs.

CDR3 length: 16 residues. CDR1 is SGHTA and CDR2 is FQGNSA in the germline V gene. V gave up 2 bases and J gave up 6 bases, with 20 bases separating them. In the source study's methods: Estimation of nucleated cell counts relied on the amplification of reference gene primers. TCRdb's table, derived via immunoSEQ multiplex PCR, lists solely in-frame clones and lacks some. Clone size and V and J calls were adopted from that table, with D and trimming inferred from the DNA. The sample consists of about 120,000 clones, roughly 85% of them appearing once. The sample was peripheral blood. The chain has TRBV7-2 and TRBJ2-7, with D possibly being TRBD2 (5 bases). The TCR comes from a woman at least 80 years old with active or convalescent COVID-19. The CDR3 region has the DNA TGTGCCAGCAGCTTAAACCCGGCTAGCCTGGGGAGCGAGCAGTACTTC. Its protein is CASSLNPASLGSEQYF.